The next 19 T cell receptor beta chains were all read from a single sample in a study of blood T cells in healthy people across ages. The authors ran a second PCR of 7 to 11 cycles using a sample-barcoded 5' primer and a J-beta primer mix. TCRdb used MiXCR to reprocess the 5' RACE reads, holding one entry per CDR3 protein. Of approximately 580,000 distinct CDR3 sequences in the sample, about 24% were seen once. The data also belong to a second study, concerning T cells of mothers and their children.

Sequencing was done on a sample of blood. These receptors originate from a boy younger than 18 in good health.

The table lists this clonotype with many counts. The chain combines TRBV20-1 with TRBJ2-1, with TRBD2 matching over 7 bases. Germline loops: CDR1 DFQATT, CDR2 SNEGSKA (reference sequence). This CDR3 spans 15 amino acids. V gave up 1 base and J gave up 1 base; unmatched junction bases: 4. The CDR3 DNA reads as TGCAGTGCTAGAGGAGAGCGGGAATCCTACAATGAGCAGTTCTTC. Its protein is CSARGERESYNEQFF.

The V gene is TRBV5-1, the J gene TRBJ2-3; 8 positions match TRBD2. Germline V gene data show CDR1 as SGHRS and CDR2 as YFSETQ. The V segment lost 4 bases and the J segment 4 bases; nucleotides outside the gene matches: 8. The CDR3 spans 15 residues. Written as DNA, the CDR3 is TGCGCCAGCAGCCCTCCAGCGGGGGTACCAGATACGCAGTATTTT. It translates to CASSPPAGVPDTQYF.

Only a few counts were recorded for this clonotype. DNA of the CDR3: TGTGCCAGCAGCGCGGGACTGGCGGGAGGGCGCAATGAGCAGTTCTTC. Translating it yields CASSAGLAGGRNEQFF. The rearrangement joins TRBV9 to TRBJ2-1; 9 nucleotides agree with TRBD2. The V segment lost 3 bases and the J segment 6 bases; nucleotides outside the gene matches: 10. The germline CDR1 and CDR2 sequences are SGDLS and YYNGEE. The CDR3 runs 16 residues.

This clonotype has only a few counts. This chain uses TRBV7-2 with TRBJ2-3, with 11 bases that match TRBD1. From germline, CDR1 is SGHTA and CDR2 FQGNSA. The CDR3 runs 16 residues. Unmatched junction bases numbered 13, after V lost 6 bases and J lost 8 bases. Here the CDR3 DNA reads TGTGCCAGCAGTCGCCGTCCCGGGACAGGGGGGGGTACGCAGTATTTT. Its protein is CASSRRPGTGGGTQYF.

This clonotype showed up just a few times. The V call is TRBV9, the J call TRBJ1-3, with 7 bases fitting TRBD1. V lost 3 bases to trimming and J lost 5 bases; unmatched junction nucleotides: 5. Germline CDR1 SGDLS, CDR2 YYNGEE. There are 14 residues in the CDR3. The CDR3: CASSARDSRNTIYF. The CDR3 DNA reads TGTGCCAGCAGCGCGAGGGACAGTAGAAACACCATATATTTT.

This clonotype appeared a single time. The gene calls are TRBV4-1 and TRBJ1-4; D not resolved. Germline CDR1 MGHRA, CDR2 YSYEKL. The V and J ends lost 1 base and 5 bases respectively, with 8 bases between them. This CDR3 has 14 residues. The CDR3 is CASSQVYGNEKLFF. The CDR3 DNA reads as TGCGCCAGCAGCCAAGTGTACGGAAATGAAAAACTGTTTTTT.

The rearrangement links TRBV20-1 to TRBJ2-3, with a tentative D call TRBD2 (5 bases). The germline gives CDR1 DFQATT, CDR2 SNEGSKA (reference sequence). V was shortened by 6 bases and J by 2 bases, with 9 bases between the two germline ends. The length of the CDR3 is 12 residues. The CDR3 bases are TGCAGTGCCGGAGGTGCCACAGATACGCAGTATTTT. Amino acid sequence: CSAGGATDTQYF.

V gene TRBV15 combines with J gene TRBJ1-3, with TRBD1 as a possible D gene (6 bases). V was cut by 0 bases and J by 2 bases, with 8 bases left in between. Per germline, CDR1 LNHNV and CDR2 YYDKDF (reference sequence). The CDR3 sequence is 15 residues long. The CDR3 loop is CATSREQGAGNTIYF. The CDR3 bases are TGTGCCACCAGCAGAGAACAGGGTGCTGGAAACACCATATATTTT.

This clonotype has just a few counts. V usage is TRBV6-5 and J usage is TRBJ2-3, with 12 bases lining up with TRBD2. Germline CDR1 and CDR2: MNHEY and SVGAGI. This CDR3 has 15 amino acids. After removal of 5 bases from V and 1 base from J, the junction contained 1 base not matched to a gene. CDR3 region: CASSTSGRRTDTQYF. CDR3 sequence (DNA): TGTGCCAGCAGTACTAGCGGGAGGCGCACAGATACGCAGTATTTT.

The V and J genes are TRBV14 and TRBJ2-2; D is ambiguous. Trimming pared 4 bases from V and 5 bases from J, leaving 5 bases between. This CDR3 has 12 amino acids. In germline, CDR1 is SGHDN, CDR2 FVKESK. Here the CDR3 reads CASSRMTGELFF. The DNA of the CDR3 is TGTGCCAGCAGCCGAATGACCGGGGAGCTGTTTTTT.

This clonotype came up many times. The chain combines TRBV29-1 with TRBJ2-7; D unclear. The germline CDR1 and CDR2 sequences are SQVTM and ANQGSEA. CDR3 length: 11 amino acids. V shed 2 bases and J shed 3 bases, with 5 bases lying between them. The CDR3 sequence: CSVELGYEQYF. The CDR3 DNA reads TGCAGCGTTGAATTGGGCTACGAGCAGTACTTC.

This clonotype was seen at least ten times. This chain joins TRBV2 and TRBJ1-4; TRBD1 agrees at 12 bases. The V gene end was trimmed by 2 bases and the J gene end by 7 bases; junction bases not matched to a gene: 5. Germline V gene data show CDR1 as SNHLY and CDR2 as FYNNEI. This CDR3 has 16 amino acids. This chain's CDR3 is CASSELGQGASEKLFF. The CDR3 coding sequence is TGTGCCAGCAGTGAACTGGGACAGGGGGCGAGTGAAAAACTGTTTTTT.

The chain has TRBV5-5 and TRBJ1-3; 8 bases match TRBD1. There are 16 residues in the CDR3. The trim removed 0 bases at V and 0 bases at J, leaving 2 bases unmatched. Germline CDR1 SGHKS, CDR2 YYEKEE (reference sequence). CDR3 bases: TGTGCCAGCAGCTTGGCCCAGGGGGCCTCTGGAAACACCATATATTTT. Translation gives CASSLAQGASGNTIYF.

The CDR3 DNA sequence: TGTGCCAGCAGTCAACCCAAGGTCGGGCGGGGGCGGTTCTTC. Translated, it gives CASSQPKVGRGRFF. The J gene is TRBJ2-1, the V gene TRBV6-2 or TRBV6-3, with D perhaps TRBD2 (7 bases). CDR1 is MNHEY and CDR2 is SVGEGT in the germline V gene. V was shortened by 5 bases and J by 15 bases, with 23 bases between the two germline ends. This CDR3 has 14 amino acids.

The rearrangement joins TRBV4-1 to TRBJ2-3; 8 nucleotides line up with TRBD1. The V and J ends lost 5 bases and 6 bases, in that order; junction bases with no gene match: 13. The germline V gene has CDR1 MGHRA and CDR2 YSYEKL. The CDR3 is made up of 16 amino acids. This CDR3 reads CASSLPDRGAGDTQYF. Written as DNA, the CDR3 is TGCGCCAGCAGCTTGCCAGACAGGGGAGCAGGGGATACGCAGTATTTT.

The V gene is TRBV6-4, the J gene TRBJ1-1; TRBD1 is a possible D gene (5 bases). The V end was cut by 7 bases, the J end by 1 base, with 22 bases between. The CDR3 sequence is 17 residues long. Looked up from germline, CDR1 is MRHNA and CDR2 is SNTAGT. In nucleotides, the CDR3 is TGTGCCAGCACTGGGAGGGGCAGGACGAGGGAGAACACTGAAGCTTTCTTT. Translating gives CASTGRGRTRENTEAFF.

In nucleotides, the CDR3 is TGTGCCATCAGTGACGGGAATTCACCCCTCCACTTT. Encoded protein: CAISDGNSPLHF. This sequence joins TRBV10-3 and TRBJ1-6; D unresolved. The V end lost 3 bases, the J end lost 7 bases, and 4 bases lay between the germline ends. The CDR3 totals 12 residues. Germline CDR1 ENHRY, CDR2 SYGVKD.

This clonotype was counted a few times. The chain combines TRBV4-1 with TRBJ1-2; D not resolved. V gave up 1 base and J gave up 5 bases, with 8 bases separating them. The CDR3 has 13 residues. Per germline, CDR1 MGHRA and CDR2 YSYEKL. As DNA, the CDR3 is TGCGCCAGCAGCCAAGGGGTCCTGTATGGCTACACCTTC. This gives the protein CASSQGVLYGYTF.

The chain uses TRBV6-1 and TRBJ2-4; either TRBD1 or TRBD2 may supply D (5 bases each). V was pared by 2 bases and J by 6 bases, with 11 bases between. Germline V gene sequence: CDR1 MNHNS, CDR2 SASEGT. CDR3 length: 14 residues. The CDR3 is CASSEWGTTNIQYF. As DNA, the CDR3 is TGTGCCAGCAGTGAATGGGGGACCACAAACATTCAGTACTTC.